Listed below are T cell receptor beta chains from one sample, sequenced in a study of T cell responses to AZD1222 COVID-19 vaccine. Measured with immunoSEQ multiplex PCR; TCRdb has only the in-frame clones, and not every one. The sample includes about 97,000 clones, around 82% of them seen just once. The material was peripheral blood, obtained on day 0 of AZD1222 vaccination. These TCRs come from an adult in good health. The CDR3 runs from the conserved cysteine through the conserved F or W. A D gene is named only where the DNA matches it firmly. Size tells how often a clone was seen (once, few, many) or the class of an expanded clone, and some rows leave it out.

V	size	D	J	DNA	CDR3
TRBV6-2/TRBV6-3	NA	NA	TRBJ1-5	TGTGCCAGCAGTTACCCCCCCCAGCAGCCCCAGCATTTT	CASSYPPQQPQHF
TRBV9	NA	NA	TRBJ1-1	TGTGCCAGCAGCGTAGGAGAGAGGGAACCTGCTTTCTTT	CASSVGEREPAFF
TRBV29-1	NA	NA	TRBJ2-1	TGCAGCGTCGCCGATCTACTAGGGAGTGAGCAGTTCTTC	CSVADLLGSEQFF
TRBV14	NA	NA	TRBJ2-5	TGTGCCAGCAGCGGATCTTCGGAGACCCAGTACTTC	CASSGSSETQYF
TRBV19	NA	TRBD1	TRBJ2-6	TGTGCCAGTAGTGTCCTCCCCCCGGGACAGACGGGCTCTGGGGCCAACGTCCTGACTTTC	CASSVLPPGQTGSGANVLTF
TRBV24-1	NA	NA	TRBJ1-2	TGTGCCACCAGCAGGGGCGACAACTATGGCTACACCTTC	CATSRGDNYGYTF
TRBV29-1	NA	TRBD1	TRBJ1-2	TGCAGCGTTGAAGGACAGGGAGGGTATGGCTACACCTTC	CSVEGQGGYGYTF
TRBV18	NA	NA	TRBJ1-5	TGTGCCTCGAGTGGGGTGGTATCAGGGCCCCAGCATTTT	CASSGVVSGPQHF
TRBV28	NA	NA	TRBJ1-1	TGTGCCAGCAGTTTGGTGTGGGGGTGGAGGAACACTGAAGCTTTCTTT	CASSLVWGWRNTEAFF
TRBV5-6	NA	NA	TRBJ1-2	TGTGCCAGCAGCTTGCAGGGGATATCGTATGGCTACACCTTC	CASSLQGISYGYTF
TRBV7-9	NA	TRBD2	TRBJ2-5	TGTGCCAGCAGCTTCGGGTCTAGCGGATATCAAGAGACCCAGTACTTC	CASSFGSSGYQETQYF
TRBV6-4	NA	NA	TRBJ1-5	TGTGCCAGCAGTGAAGGACAGAGCAATCAGCCCCAGCATTTT	CASSEGQSNQPQHF
TRBV6-1	NA	NA	TRBJ1-1	TGTGCCAGCAGTGAAGATGTGGGGGAGGCTTTCTTT	CASSEDVGEAFF
TRBV18	NA	NA	TRBJ2-1	TGTGCCAGCTCACGAAACGAGCATTCCTACAATGAGCAGTTCTTC	CASSRNEHSYNEQFF
TRBV21-1	NA	NA	TRBJ2-7	TGTGCCAGCAGCATACGGACTAGCGGTACCTACGAGCAGTACTTC	CASSIRTSGTYEQYF
TRBV12-5	few	TRBD1	TRBJ2-2	TGTGCTAGTGGTTTGGACCGGGACAGGGGGACCGGGGAGCTGTTTTTT	CASGLDRDRGTGELFF
TRBV2	NA	TRBD1	TRBJ1-1	TGTGCCAGCAGGGACAGGCTTTTCACTGAAGCTTTCTTT	CASRDRLFTEAFF
TRBV28	NA	NA	TRBJ1-2	TGTGCCAGCAGTAACCGACAGGTCTATGGCTACACCTTC	CASSNRQVYGYTF
TRBV28	NA	NA	TRBJ1-6	TGTGCCAGCACTCTGGACGTTCCCTCCTATAATTCACCCCTCCACTTT	CASTLDVPSYNSPLHF
TRBV19	NA	TRBD2	TRBJ2-1	TGTGCCAGTAGTCTTGCATCCGGTAGCGGGAGGGTGGTTGAGCAGTTCTTC	CASSLASGSGRVVEQFF
TRBV10-3	NA	NA	TRBJ2-2	TGTGCCATCAGGGACAGAACAAACACCGGGGAGCTGTTTTTT	CAIRDRTNTGELFF
TRBV7-2	NA	NA	TRBJ1-2	TGTGCCAGCAGCTTAGGGGGATCGGATGGCTACACCTTC	CASSLGGSDGYTF
TRBV5-1	NA	TRBD1	TRBJ2-1	TGCGCCAGCAGCTACGGTGGGGGCAGGGGGAATGAGCAGTTCTTC	CASSYGGGRGNEQFF
TRBV5-1	NA	NA	TRBJ2-3	TGCGCCAGCAGCTTGGAGTTTGCTTTGGCAGATACGCAGTATTTT	CASSLEFALADTQYF
TRBV12-3/TRBV12-4	few	NA	TRBJ1-1	TGTGCCAGCAGTTTAGGGGGAAACACTGAAGCTTTCTTT	CASSLGGNTEAFF
TRBV5-4	NA	TRBD2	TRBJ2-5	TGTGCCAGCAGCTTGGAATCGGGGGGAGGGGAGACCCAGTACTTC	CASSLESGGGETQYF
TRBV19	NA	TRBD1	TRBJ2-7	TGTGCCAGTAGTATGGACAGGCTGCGGTACGAGCAGTACTTC	CASSMDRLRYEQYF
TRBV12-3/TRBV12-4	NA	NA	TRBJ2-5	TGTGCCAGCAGGCTGAGTGGGGGAGAGACCCAGTACTTC	CASRLSGGETQYF
TRBV4-3	NA	NA	TRBJ2-1	TGCGCCAGCAGCCAAGAGGCCAACAATGAGCAGTTCTTC	CASSQEANNEQFF
TRBV5-8	NA	NA	TRBJ2-5	TGTGCCAGCAGCTTGGTTAAGGAGACCCAGTACTTC	CASSLVKETQYF
TRBV19	NA	NA	TRBJ2-2	TGTGCCAGTAGTATCCTGGGAATCACCGGGGAGCTGTTTTTT	CASSILGITGELFF
TRBV10-2	NA	TRBD1	TRBJ1-3	TGCGCCAGCAGTGAAACCTCCGGGACAGGGGGAAACACCATATATTTT	CASSETSGTGGNTIYF
TRBV24-1	NA	NA	TRBJ2-1	TGTGCCACCAGTGATTTGCGTCGGGACTCCAATGAGCAGTTCTTC	CATSDLRRDSNEQFF
TRBV5-1	NA	TRBD1	TRBJ1-1	TGCGCCAGCAGCTTACAGGACAGGAGTGAAGCTTTCTTT	CASSLQDRSEAFF
TRBV19	few	NA	TRBJ1-2	TGTGCCAGTATTAGTTCGGGGGCCTATGGCTACACCTTC	CASISSGAYGYTF
TRBV9	NA	NA	TRBJ1-2	TGTGCCAGCAGCGTAGGGGGGCTGTCTAACTATGGCTACACCTTC	CASSVGGLSNYGYTF
TRBV6-2/TRBV6-3	NA	TRBD2	TRBJ2-7	TGTGCCAGCAGCCGCTTAACTAGCGGGAGTCGGTACGAGCAGTACTTC	CASSRLTSGSRYEQYF
TRBV7-9	NA	NA	TRBJ2-1	TGTGCCAGCAGCCTAGACAGCAACTACAATGAGCAGTTCTTC	CASSLDSNYNEQFF
TRBV18	NA	TRBD1	TRBJ2-1	TGTGCCAGCTCACCGCTGACAGGGGGTCTCGGAAATGAGCAGTTCTTC	CASSPLTGGLGNEQFF
TRBV19	NA	NA	TRBJ2-3	TGTGCCAGTAGGAGGGACCGCCGCACAGATACGCAGTATTTT	CASRRDRRTDTQYF
TRBV5-1	NA	TRBD2	TRBJ2-2	TGCGCCAGCAGCTTGTCGGCGGGAGGAGACACCGGGGAGCTGTTTTTT	CASSLSAGGDTGELFF
TRBV6-1	NA	TRBD1	TRBJ1-4	TGTGCCAGCAGTGAAATTCCACAGGGGCGTGAAAAACTGTTTTTT	CASSEIPQGREKLFF
TRBV2	NA	NA	TRBJ1-5	TGTGCCAGCAAGTTCAGGGAAGGCAATCAGCCCCAGCATTTT	CASKFREGNQPQHF
TRBV25-1	NA	TRBD2	TRBJ2-1	TGTGCCAGCAGTGAATGGAGACTAGCGGGAGCCAATGAGCAGTTCTTC	CASSEWRLAGANEQFF
TRBV30	NA	NA	TRBJ2-5	TGTGCCTGGGCCCTCCAAGAGACCCAGTACTTC	CAWALQETQYF
TRBV9	NA	NA	TRBJ2-3	TGTGCCAGCAGCGTAGCTACGGAGTCGTTAATGACAGATACGCAGTATTTT	CASSVATESLMTDTQYF
TRBV6-5	NA	TRBD2	TRBJ2-1	TGTGCCAGCAGTTACGGGGGGGAGACCTACAATGAGCAGTTCTTC	CASSYGGETYNEQFF
TRBV19	once	NA	TRBJ2-5	TGTGCCAGTAGTTACCAGCAAGAGACCCAGTACTTC	CASSYQQETQYF
TRBV7-2	NA	NA	TRBJ2-3	TGTGCCAGCATCCCTTCGAGGACGTCAGATACGCAGTATTTT	CASIPSRTSDTQYF
TRBV4-3	few	NA	TRBJ1-5	TGCGCCAGCAGCCATGCCAAAGACGGGCCCCAGCATTTT	CASSHAKDGPQHF
TRBV5-1	NA	NA	TRBJ1-5	TGCGCCAGCAGCTTGGAAGGCACTAGCAATCAGCCCCAGCATTTT	CASSLEGTSNQPQHF
TRBV25-1	NA	NA	TRBJ1-1	TGTGCCAGCAGTGAGGGCCAACCAAACACGATGACTTTCTTT	CASSEGQPNTMTFF
TRBV5-8	NA	TRBD1	TRBJ1-2	TGTGCCAGCAGCACCCGGGACAGGGGGCCTGCTAACTATGGCTACACCTTC	CASSTRDRGPANYGYTF
TRBV5-4	once	NA	TRBJ2-2	TGTGCCAGCAGCCGCGGGGCCTCGAACACCGGGGAGCTGTTTTTT	CASSRGASNTGELFF
TRBV12-5	NA	NA	TRBJ2-2	TGTGCTAGTGGTTTGGTACTGACAGCCAACACCGGGGAGCTGTTTTTT	CASGLVLTANTGELFF